The 14 T cell receptor beta chains given below trace back to one sample, sequenced in a study of T cell changes during pregnancy in multiple sclerosis. Sequencing used immunoSEQ multiplex PCR; TCRdb keeps in-frame clones, though not all of them. The table records about 53,000 clones, about 90% of them present only once. Specimen: peripheral blood, collected after pregnancy. The receptors come from a female donor in good health, enrolled as a control in a pregnancy study.

The J gene is TRBJ2-3, the V gene TRBV5-1; 9 positions match TRBD2. V shed 0 bases and J 4 bases; nucleotides not matched to a gene: 9. Per the germline V gene, CDR1 is SGHRS and CDR2 is YFSETQ. The CDR3 length is 17 residues. CDR3 sequence: CASSLGARGGWADTQYF. The CDR3 nucleotides read TGCGCCAGCAGCTTGGGAGCGCGGGGGGGCTGGGCAGATACGCAGTATTTT. Full variable domain (missing parts from reference TRBV5-1 and TRBJ2-3): KAGVTQTPRYLIKTRGQQVTLSCSPISGHRSVSWYQQTPGQGLQFLFEYFSETQRNKGNFPGRFSGRQFSNSRSEMNVSTLELGDSALYLCASSLGARGGWADTQYFGPGTRLTVL.

The V gene is TRBV19, the J gene TRBJ1-3, with D possibly TRBD1 on 5 matching bases. The germline V and J ends were trimmed by 5 bases and 0 bases, with 14 bases remaining between them. The length of the CDR3 is 16 residues. Looked up from germline, CDR1 is LNHDA and CDR2 is SQIVND (reference sequence). CDR3 residues: CASSPLQASSGNTIYF. The DNA of the CDR3 is TGTGCCAGTAGTCCCCTACAGGCAAGCTCTGGAAACACCATATATTTT.

The chain employs TRBV7-3 and TRBJ1-2; no reliable D call. The CDR3 is 17 residues long. Deletions cut 4 bases from V and 3 bases from J, with 21 bases between. Germline CDR1 and CDR2: SGHTA and FQGTGA. CDR3 loop: CASSSTSRGVNHYGYTF. The CDR3 coding sequence is TGTGCCAGCAGCTCGACGTCACGCGGGGTCAATCACTATGGCTACACCTTC.

This chain links TRBV19 with TRBJ2-3; no firm D call. The CDR3 runs to 14 residues. Trimming cost V 5 bases and J 2 bases, with 11 bases left between them. Germline assignment: CDR1 LNHDA and CDR2 SQIVND (reference sequence). The CDR3 coding sequence is TGTGCCAGTAGTGCTAGTTACCACACAGATACGCAGTATTTT. It specifies CASSASYHTDTQYF.

The chain recombines TRBV9 with TRBJ1-1; TRBD1 matches at 10 bases. The CDR3 is 14 residues long. The V gene end was trimmed by 5 bases and the J gene end by 7 bases; junction bases not matched to a gene: 8. CDR1 and CDR2 from the germline V gene are SGDLS and YYNGEE. CDR3: CASSSTGDRGEAFF. Written as DNA, the CDR3 is TGTGCCAGCAGTTCCACCGGGGACAGGGGTGAAGCTTTCTTT. Filled out from reference TRBV9 and TRBJ1-1, the complete variable domain reads DSGVTQTPKHLITATGQRVTLRCSPRSGDLSVYWYQQSLDQGLQFLIQYYNGEERAKGNILERFSAQQFPDLHSELNLSSLELGDSALYFCASSSTGDRGEAFFGQGTRLTVV.

This chain connects TRBV7-2 to TRBJ2-3, with 7 nucleotides matching TRBD1. In germline, CDR1 is SGHTA, CDR2 FQGNSA. With 5 bases clipped from V and 0 bases from J, the junction kept 2 bases outside the gene matches. The CDR3 covers 14 residues. In DNA, the CDR3 is TGTGCCAGCAGCGGGACAGCTAGCACAGATACGCAGTATTTT. Amino acid sequence: CASSGTASTDTQYF.

The J gene is TRBJ2-5, the V gene TRBV6-5; 7 positions agree with TRBD2. The J segment lost 5 bases and the V segment lost 3 bases, leaving 6 bases of the junction unmatched. The germline gives CDR1 MNHEY, CDR2 SVGAGI. The CDR3 is 14 residues long. CDR3 DNA sequence: TGTGCCAGCAGTTATGGGAGGGCGGAGGAGACCCAGTACTTC. Its protein is CASSYGRAEETQYF.

V usage is TRBV29-1 and J usage is TRBJ2-1; 10 bases agree with TRBD2. The CDR3 has 15 amino acids. Germline loops: CDR1 SQVTM, CDR2 ANQGSEA. Trimming removed 1 base from V and 5 bases from J; junction bases left unmatched: 5. The CDR3 here is CSVEVSAGGDNEQFF. The CDR3 DNA reads TGCAGCGTTGAAGTTTCAGCGGGGGGGGACAATGAGCAGTTCTTC.

This sequence joins TRBV2 and TRBJ2-7; TRBD1 might be the D (6 bases). Deletions cut 4 bases from V and 3 bases from J, with 10 bases between. The CDR3 is 13 residues long. Germline loops: CDR1 SNHLY, CDR2 FYNNEI. The CDR3 nucleotides are TGTGCCAGCAGTGGATTCAGGGGCTACGAGCAGTACTTC. As protein: CASSGFRGYEQYF.

The V and J genes are TRBV7-3 and TRBJ1-3; 7 bases are a match to TRBD1. The CDR3 loop spans 15 amino acids. Germline V gives CDR1 SGHTA, CDR2 FQGTGA. V lost 5 bases, J lost 0 bases, and 4 bases stayed unmatched. CDR3 sequence (DNA): TGTGCCAGCAGCCAAACAGGGGACTCTGGAAACACCATATATTTT. It yields the protein CASSQTGDSGNTIYF.

This clone was seen only a few times. The chain employs TRBV2 and TRBJ1-2; D uncertain. The ends were cut back, 6 bases at V and 4 bases at J, with 6 bases in the middle. The CDR3 has 11 amino acids. Germline values: CDR1 SNHLY, CDR2 FYNNEI. CDR3 residues: CASRAGYGYTF. Here the CDR3 DNA reads TGTGCCAGCAGGGCGGGCTATGGCTACACCTTC.

The rearrangement joins TRBV30 to TRBJ2-3; TRBD2 matches 7 bases. V gave up 1 base and J gave up 2 bases; unmatched junction bases: 3. Per the germline V gene, CDR1 is GTSNPN and CDR2 is SVGIG (reference sequence). The CDR3 has 14 residues. CDR3 sequence reads: CAWSGRLATDTQYF. CDR3 nucleotide sequence: TGTGCCTGGAGTGGGAGACTAGCCACAGATACGCAGTATTTT.

V gene TRBV6-1 combines with J gene TRBJ2-2, with 11 bases matching TRBD1. V gave up 2 bases and J gave up 5 bases; unmatched junction bases: 19. This CDR3 contains 21 residues. CDR1 and CDR2 from the germline V gene are MNHNS and SASEGT. In DNA, the CDR3 is TGTGCCAGCAGTGAACGTGGACAGGGGGCCGGCGGGAGAATTAAAACCGGGGAGCTGTTTTTT. Protein: CASSERGQGAGGRIKTGELFF.

This chain links TRBV19 with TRBJ2-3; the match to TRBD2 covers 7 bases. Germline V CDR1 and CDR2: LNHDA, SQIVND (reference sequence). With 4 bases clipped from V and 0 bases from J, the junction kept 13 bases outside the gene matches. There are 18 residues in the CDR3. The CDR3 sequence: CASSNWEGGWTSTDTQYF. CDR3 nucleotide sequence: TGTGCCAGTAGTAATTGGGAGGGCGGATGGACTAGCACAGATACGCAGTATTTT.